This passage covers 13 T cell receptor beta chains from one sample sequenced in a study of T cells expressing NK-cell markers. TCRdb reprocessed the 5' RACE reads and stores each CDR3 protein as one record, lacking DNA. This sample lists 350,000 to 450,000 distinct CDR3 sequences; its ten largest clones have roughly 5.5%. The sample was blood T cells: a sorted CD56 or NKG2C T cell subset, CD4+ or CD8+ T cells, or bulk PBMC T cells (not recorded which). These receptors all stem from a man between 18 and 69 years old in good health.

The chain joins TRBV18 to TRBJ2-7; TCRdb's D call of TRBD2 is untestable without DNA. CDR3 length: 15 amino acids. Germline V gene lookup returns CDR1 KGHSH and CDR2 LQKENI. The CDR3 sequence: CASSTSSGGPYEQYF.

The rearrangement links TRBV7-9 to TRBJ1-1; TCRdb's D gene call, TRBD1, goes unchecked for lack of DNA. The CDR3 has 14 residues. Germline V gives CDR1 SEHNR, CDR2 FQNEAQ (reference sequence). CDR3 region: CASSRDRVALEAFF.

The V call is TRBV15, the J call TRBJ2-1; TCRdb's D gene call, TRBD1, goes unchecked for lack of DNA. This CDR3 contains 15 residues. The germline gives CDR1 LNHNV, CDR2 YYDKDF (reference sequence). CDR3 sequence: CATSIIGTITDEQFF.

This chain joins TRBV27 and TRBJ2-1; TCRdb picks TRBD2, but there is no DNA to check that call. The germline V gene encodes CDR1 MNHEY and CDR2 SMNVEV (reference sequence). The CDR3 loop spans 17 amino acids. CDR3: CASSPDPLAGLYNEQFF.

This chain uses TRBV15 with TRBJ2-5; TCRdb's D call, TRBD2, is unchecked because there is no DNA. CDR1 is LNHNV and CDR2 is YYDKDF in the germline V gene (reference sequence). The CDR3 is 15 residues long. The CDR3 is CATSRAEAGRETQYF.

The chain uses TRBV28 and TRBJ2-3; the TCRdb call, TRBD1, lacks DNA for checking. Germline loops: CDR1 MDHEN, CDR2 SYDVKM. The CDR3 runs 15 residues. CDR3 in amino acids: CASSQTGPNTDTQYF.

The genes are TRBV27 and TRBJ2-3; TCRdb gives TRBD2 as the D gene, but with no DNA this cannot be confirmed. This CDR3 spans 17 amino acids. Germline V gene data show CDR1 as MNHEY and CDR2 as SMNVEV (reference sequence). Here the CDR3 reads CASSLAGTSYSTDTQYF.

The CDR3 loop is CASSLEPGAQQFF. The chain joins TRBV12-3 or TRBV12-4 to TRBJ2-1; the TCRdb call, TRBD2, lacks DNA for checking. The CDR3 is 13 residues long.

This chain's CDR3 is CSARDRAGLEVGELFF. The V call is TRBV20-1, the J call TRBJ2-2; the TCRdb call, TRBD2, lacks DNA for checking. The CDR3 length is 16 residues. Germline values: CDR1 DFQATT, CDR2 SNEGSKA (reference sequence).

The chain uses TRBV7-2 and TRBJ1-2. Germline CDR1 and CDR2: SGHTA and FQGNSA. The CDR3 runs 12 residues. CDR3 sequence: CASRGETYGYTF.

The rearrangement uses TRBV2 and TRBJ1-6; TCRdb picks TRBD1, but there is no DNA to check that call. The germline V gene has CDR1 SNHLY and CDR2 FYNNEI. This CDR3 region has 17 residues. This CDR3 reads CASSVFGREASESPLHF.

The V and J genes are TRBV5-6 and TRBJ2-1; checking the TCRdb D call of TRBD1 is not possible without DNA. This CDR3 has 17 amino acids. The germline gives CDR1 SGHDT, CDR2 YYEEEE. CDR3 protein: CASSLVGQGSSYNEQFF.

The chain is built from TRBV5-1 and TRBJ1-1; TCRdb names TRBD1, which stays unverified in the absence of DNA. From germline, CDR1 is SGHRS and CDR2 YFSETQ. The length of the CDR3 is 17 residues. Here the CDR3 reads CASSLVYRAGGNTEAFF.